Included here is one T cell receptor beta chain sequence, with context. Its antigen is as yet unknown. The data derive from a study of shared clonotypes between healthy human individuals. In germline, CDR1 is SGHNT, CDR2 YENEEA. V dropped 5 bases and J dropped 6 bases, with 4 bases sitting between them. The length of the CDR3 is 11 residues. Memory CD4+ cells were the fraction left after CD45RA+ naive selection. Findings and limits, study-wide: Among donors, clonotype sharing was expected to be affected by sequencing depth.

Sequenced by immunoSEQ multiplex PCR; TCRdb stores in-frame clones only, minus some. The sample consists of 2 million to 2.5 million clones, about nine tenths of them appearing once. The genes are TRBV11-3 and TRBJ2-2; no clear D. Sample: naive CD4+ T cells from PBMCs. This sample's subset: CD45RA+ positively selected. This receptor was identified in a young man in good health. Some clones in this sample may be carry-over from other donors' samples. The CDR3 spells CASSQAGELFF. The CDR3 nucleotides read TGTGCCAGCAGCCAGGCCGGGGAGCTGTTTTTT.